What follows are 30 T cell receptor beta chains derived from one specimen sequenced in a study of OX40 agonist ivuxolimab in advanced cancers. Clones were sequenced by immunoSEQ multiplex PCR, and TCRdb holds only the in-frame ones, with some missing. Among 55,000 to 60,000 clones, roughly 84% were seen once, and the ten largest hold around 0.7%. The sequenced sample was CD4+ or CD8+ T cells sorted from blood, obtained in a trial of the OX40 agonist ivuxolimab. The receptors derive from an adult with an advanced solid tumor such as melanoma, head and neck, liver or kidney cancer.

The CDR3 DNA is TGCGCCAGCAGCTGGGGGGACAGGGGCGAGGTCACTGAAGCTTTCTTT. As protein: CASSWGDRGEVTEAFF. The chain carries TRBV5-1 and TRBJ1-1, with TRBD1 matching over 10 bases. CDR3 length: 16 amino acids. The germline gives CDR1 SGHRS, CDR2 YFSETQ. The junction had 9 bases not matched to a gene; V was cut back by 3 bases and J by 4 bases.

This rearrangement joins TRBV4-2 to TRBJ1-4; D ambiguous. The CDR3 has 17 residues. Germline lookup yields CDR1 LGHNA and CDR2 YNFKEQ. V shed 4 bases and J shed 0 bases, with 15 bases lying between them. The CDR3 sequence is CASSPQALASTNEKLFF. The DNA of the CDR3 is TGTGCCAGCAGCCCCCAGGCCCTTGCCTCAACTAATGAAAAACTGTTTTTT.

This rearrangement joins TRBV9 to TRBJ2-7; D call uncertain. The germline V gene encodes CDR1 SGDLS and CDR2 YYNGEE. The CDR3 is 14 amino acids. Deletions cut 0 bases from V and 1 base from J, with 8 bases between. The CDR3 DNA is TGTGCCAGCAGCGTAGCAGGTGAATCCTACGAGCAGTACTTC. Translating gives CASSVAGESYEQYF.

This chain joins TRBV5-1 and TRBJ1-4, with 10 bases fitting TRBD1. This CDR3 region has 15 residues. CDR1 and CDR2 from the germline V gene are SGHRS and YFSETQ. V shed 6 bases and J 7 bases; nucleotides not matched to a gene: 9. CDR3: CASTEGGTGAEKLFF. CDR3 sequence (DNA): TGCGCCAGCACCGAGGGTGGGACAGGGGCTGAAAAACTGTTTTTT.

This chain joins TRBV6-1 and TRBJ2-2; D possibly corresponds to TRBD1 (6 bases). Germline CDR1 reads MNHNS; CDR2 reads SASEGT. V gave up 7 bases and J gave up 7 bases, with 10 bases separating them. CDR3 length equals 12 residues. CDR3 protein: CASTQGSGELFF. The CDR3 DNA reads as TGTGCCAGCACCCAGGGGAGCGGGGAGCTGTTTTTT.

The CDR3 spells CASSAPGQRTDTQYF. For the CDR3, the DNA is TGTGCCAGCAGCGCACCGGGACAACGCACAGATACGCAGTATTTT. This chain links TRBV5-4 with TRBJ2-3; D is possibly TRBD1 (6 bases). Trimming stripped 4 bases from V and 1 base from J, with 13 bases between. CDR1 and CDR2 from the germline V gene are SGHNT and YYREEE (reference sequence). This CDR3 is built from 15 residues. Full variable domain (rest looked up from reference TRBV5-4 and TRBJ2-3): ETGVTQSPTHLIKTRGQQVTLRCSSQSGHNTVSWYQQALGQGPQFIFQYYREEENGRGNFPPRFSGLQFPNYSSELNVNALELDDSALYLCASSAPGQRTDTQYFGPGTRLTVL.

This chain joins TRBV19 and TRBJ2-3; TRBD2 matches 13 bases. CDR3 length: 18 residues. Per the germline V gene, CDR1 is LNHDA and CDR2 is SQIVND (reference sequence). The V and J ends lost 5 bases and 2 bases, in that order; junction bases with no gene match: 10. The CDR3: CASSRTSGSGGNTDTQYF. The CDR3 bases are TGTGCCAGTAGTCGGACTAGCGGGAGCGGGGGCAACACAGATACGCAGTATTTT.

The chain is built from TRBV5-4 and TRBJ2-3, with D maybe TRBD2 (6 bases). The CDR3 consists of 12 residues. Germline V gives CDR1 SGHNT, CDR2 YYREEE (reference sequence). V gave up 3 bases and J gave up 10 bases, with 12 bases separating them. The CDR3 sequence: CASSSSSEAQYF. The CDR3 nucleotides are TGTGCCAGCAGCTCCTCTAGCGAGGCGCAGTATTTT.

The chain combines TRBV6-1 with TRBJ2-7; D tentatively fits TRBD1 or TRBD2 (5 bases each). Germline CDR1 reads MNHNS; CDR2 reads SASEGT. The CDR3 has 13 amino acids. V dropped 6 bases and J dropped 3 bases, with 12 bases sitting between them. The DNA of the CDR3 is TGTGCCAGCAGCCGGGACGGTGACTACGAGCAGTACTTC. Encoded protein: CASSRDGDYEQYF.

V gene TRBV6-5 combines with J gene TRBJ2-7; D possibly uses TRBD1 or TRBD2 (5 bases each). Germline CDR1 and CDR2: MNHEY and SVGAGI. Trimming took off 7 bases at V and 4 bases at J, with 17 bases between the two ends. This CDR3 region has 14 residues. CDR3: CASTGAGLGYEQYF. The CDR3 DNA is TGTGCCAGCACCGGGGCTGGATTAGGTTACGAGCAGTACTTC.

The chain recombines TRBV19 with TRBJ1-5, with no clear D. CDR3 length equals 13 residues. With 8 bases removed from V and 1 base from J, the gap between germline ends came to 9 bases. Per the germline V gene, CDR1 is LNHDA and CDR2 is SQIVND (reference sequence). The CDR3 DNA sequence: TGTGCCAGTGCAGACCGCAGCAATCAGCCCCAGCATTTT. The encoded protein is CASADRSNQPQHF.

This chain uses TRBV7-8 with TRBJ1-6; TRBD1 matches at 7 bases. There are 15 residues in the CDR3. Trimming took 5 bases from V and 7 from J; bases not matched to a gene: 8. The germline V gene has CDR1 SGHVS and CDR2 FQNEAQ. CDR3 DNA sequence: TGTGCCAGCAGCCCTCAGGGGGGTCCGAATTCACCCCTCCACTTT. Translating it yields CASSPQGGPNSPLHF.

A few counts support this clone. The chain is built from TRBV10-3 and TRBJ1-6; D remains ambiguous. Germline CDR1 reads ENHRY; CDR2 reads SYGVKD. This CDR3 has 17 residues. The V gene lost 0 bases and the J gene lost 3 bases, with 12 bases spanning the gap. The CDR3 DNA follows: TGTGCCATCAGTGAGTCGCTCGGGCAGCGCTATAATTCACCCCTCCACTTT. Its translation is CAISESLGQRYNSPLHF.

This chain joins TRBV5-1 and TRBJ1-3; D is uncertain. Looked up from germline, CDR1 is SGHRS and CDR2 is YFSETQ. Between the trimmed V and J ends, which lost 2 bases and 2 bases, there was a span of 14 bases. The CDR3 sequence is 16 residues long. As DNA, the CDR3 is TGCGCCAGCAGCTTTGGTAGTGGAGGCGCTGGAAACACCATATATTTT. Its translation is CASSFGSGGAGNTIYF.

The chain has TRBV5-4 and TRBJ2-3; a possible D gene is TRBD2 (5 bases). The germline V gene has CDR1 SGHNT and CDR2 YYREEE (reference sequence). The CDR3 runs to 15 residues. V gave up 4 bases and J gave up 1 base, with 13 bases separating them. This CDR3 reads CASSPGRRGTDTQYF. The CDR3 nucleotides read TGTGCCAGCAGCCCGGGTAGGCGGGGCACAGATACGCAGTATTTT.

The chain combines TRBV5-6 with TRBJ2-1; 7 nucleotides match TRBD1. The germline V gene encodes CDR1 SGHDT and CDR2 YYEEEE. The CDR3 is 13 amino acids. The V gene end was trimmed by 6 bases and the J gene end by 10 bases; junction bases not matched to a gene: 10. The CDR3 coding sequence is TGTGCCAGCACCAAGGGGACAGCCGACGAGCAGTTCTTC. Translating it yields CASTKGTADEQFF.

The J gene is TRBJ1-2, the V gene TRBV5-1, with 7 bases aligning to TRBD1. CDR3 length: 16 amino acids. V trimming: 5 bases; J trimming: 8 bases; junction bases outside the gene matches: 18. Germline CDR1 is SGHRS and CDR2 is YFSETQ. CDR3 amino acids: CASSPQPGGQVGGYTF. CDR3 bases: TGCGCCAGCAGTCCGCAGCCCGGTGGACAGGTGGGCGGCTACACCTTC.

This chain connects TRBV18 to TRBJ1-2; D gene unclear. Trimming stripped 1 base from V and 2 bases from J, with 17 bases between. Germline CDR1 KGHSH, CDR2 LQKENI. There are 17 residues in the CDR3. The CDR3 DNA is TGTGCCAGCTCACCACTGACGGAGGGAAGTCGGAACTATGGCTACACCTTC. Residues: CASSPLTEGSRNYGYTF.

V gene TRBV30 combines with J gene TRBJ1-1; D remains unclear. There are 13 residues in the CDR3. Trimming took 1 base from V and 0 from J, leaving 6 bases between them. From germline, CDR1 is GTSNPN and CDR2 SVGIG (reference sequence). The CDR3 nucleotides read TGTGCCTGGAGTGGGACGGTGAACACTGAAGCTTTCTTT. Translation gives CAWSGTVNTEAFF.

V and J are TRBV7-2 and TRBJ1-4; D not certain. The V gene lost 3 bases and the J gene lost 7 bases, with 9 bases spanning the gap. The germline CDR1 and CDR2 sequences are SGHTA and FQGNSA. The CDR3 totals 13 residues. The CDR3 is CASSFGPGEKLFF. CDR3 DNA: TGTGCCAGCAGCTTTGGGCCCGGTGAAAAACTGTTTTTT.

The rearrangement uses TRBV6-5 and TRBJ2-7; D may be TRBD1 (6 bases). Germline V gene data show CDR1 as MNHEY and CDR2 as SVGAGI. The CDR3 runs to 14 residues. Trimming removed 0 bases from V and 7 bases from J, with 13 bases in between. CDR3 protein: CASSYSGARDEQYF. The CDR3 DNA reads TGTGCCAGCAGTTACTCGGGGGCCCGGGATGAGCAGTACTTC.

The V and J genes are TRBV6-5 and TRBJ1-6; the D is unclear. CDR3 length: 14 amino acids. Trimming took 6 bases from V and 2 from J, leaving 8 bases between them. Germline V gene sequence: CDR1 MNHEY, CDR2 SVGAGI. CDR3 nucleotide sequence: TGTGCCAGCAGGGCCGCTCCCTATAATTCACCCCTCCACTTT. This gives the protein CASRAAPYNSPLHF.

The DNA of the CDR3 is TGTGCCAGCAGCAGTTACGGTAGGGGGAACACCGGGGAGCTGTTTTTT. It is translated as CASSSYGRGNTGELFF. The rearrangement links TRBV28 to TRBJ2-2; D perhaps matches TRBD1 (5 bases). The V gene's germline CDR1 is MDHEN and CDR2 SYDVKM. The CDR3 has 16 amino acids. Deletions cut 6 bases from V and 1 base from J, with 15 bases between. Complete variable domain (other parts from reference TRBV28 and TRBJ2-2): DVKVTQSSRYLVKRTGEKVFLECVQDMDHENMFWYRQDPGLGLRLIYFSYDVKMKEKGDIPEGYSVSREKKERFSLILESASTNQTSMYLCASSSYGRGNTGELFFGEGSRLTVL.

J is TRBJ2-1 and V is TRBV20-1; D might be TRBD1 (5 bases). Trimming removed 7 bases from V and 8 bases from J, with 12 bases in between. The CDR3 has 11 residues. Germline V gene data show CDR1 as DFQATT and CDR2 as SNEGSKA (reference sequence). This CDR3 is CSGTEGDEQFF. The CDR3 nucleotides are TGCAGTGGCACTGAAGGGGATGAGCAGTTCTTC.

This chain links TRBV14 with TRBJ2-6; D is possibly TRBD2 (5 bases). The CDR3 spans 18 residues. V lost 2 bases and J lost 0, with 14 bases in between. Per germline, CDR1 SGHDN and CDR2 FVKESK. This CDR3 reads CASSQPLSGSSGANVLTF. The CDR3 coding sequence is TGTGCCAGCAGCCAACCTCTCAGCGGATCCTCTGGGGCCAACGTCCTGACTTTC.

The V call is TRBV14, the J call TRBJ2-7; possible D gene TRBD1, 6 bases. V was trimmed by 1 base and J by 4 bases, leaving 20 bases between them. The CDR3 sequence is 17 residues long. Germline lookup yields CDR1 SGHDN and CDR2 FVKESK. CDR3 sequence reads: CASSQGGPGHPLYEQYF. The CDR3, as DNA: TGTGCCAGCAGCCAAGGAGGTCCGGGACACCCCCTGTACGAGCAGTACTTC.

J is TRBJ1-4 and V is TRBV5-1, with D possibly being TRBD1 (6 bases). Germline V gives CDR1 SGHRS, CDR2 YFSETQ. V lost 4 bases, J lost 1 base, and 11 bases lay in between. The CDR3 runs to 15 residues. CDR3 coding DNA: TGCGCCAGCAGCAAAGGGACACTAACTAATGAAAAACTGTTTTTT. This encodes CASSKGTLTNEKLFF.

V gene TRBV5-6 combines with J gene TRBJ1-2; possible D gene TRBD1, 5 bases. V dropped 6 bases and J dropped 9 bases, with 15 bases sitting between them. Germline loops: CDR1 SGHDT, CDR2 YYEEEE. The CDR3 spans 12 residues. CDR3 amino acids: CASTGRPIRYTF. The CDR3 nucleotides read TGTGCCAGCACGGGGCGGCCTATCCGCTACACCTTC.

The J gene is TRBJ2-7, the V gene TRBV5-5; D might be TRBD1 or TRBD2, each matching 6 bases. Germline values: CDR1 SGHKS, CDR2 YYEKEE (reference sequence). The CDR3 spans 14 residues. V lost 1 base and J lost 2, with 10 bases in between. The CDR3, as DNA: TGTGCCAGCAGCTTGACGGGGGCGACCTACGAGCAGTACTTC. Its translation is CASSLTGATYEQYF. The full variable domain, with the rest looked up from reference TRBV5-5 and TRBJ2-7, is DAGVTQSPTHLIKTRGQQVTLRCSPISGHKSVSWYQQVLGQGPQFIFQYYEKEERGRGNFPDRFSARQFPNYSSELNVNALLLGDSALYLCASSLTGATYEQYFGPGTRLTVT.

The J gene is TRBJ1-1, the V gene TRBV5-4, with D uncertain. CDR3 size: 14 residues. V shed 0 bases and J shed 0 bases, with 6 bases lying between them. Germline lookup yields CDR1 SGHNT and CDR2 YYREEE (reference sequence). The CDR3 protein is CASSLDTVNTEAFF. The CDR3 DNA reads TGTGCCAGCAGCTTGGACACGGTGAACACTGAAGCTTTCTTT.